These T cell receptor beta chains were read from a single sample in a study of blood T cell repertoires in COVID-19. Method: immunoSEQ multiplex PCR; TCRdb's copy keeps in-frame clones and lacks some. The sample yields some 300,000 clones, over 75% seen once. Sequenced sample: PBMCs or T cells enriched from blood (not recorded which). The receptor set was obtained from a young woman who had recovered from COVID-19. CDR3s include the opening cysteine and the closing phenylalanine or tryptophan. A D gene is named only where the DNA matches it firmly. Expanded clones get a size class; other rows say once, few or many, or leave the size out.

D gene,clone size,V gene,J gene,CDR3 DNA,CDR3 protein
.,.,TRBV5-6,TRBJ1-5,TGTGCCAGCAGCTTGGGCCGAGGACAGTTCAATCAGCCCCAGCATTTT,CASSLGRGQFNQPQHF
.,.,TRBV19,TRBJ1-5,TGTGCCAGTAGTCCGGAGAGACAGCCCCAGCATTTT,CASSPERQPQHF
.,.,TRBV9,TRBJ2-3,TGTGCCAGCAGCGTAGGAGGGACACCTACCCCAACTAGCACAGATACGCAGTATTTT,CASSVGGTPTPTSTDTQYF
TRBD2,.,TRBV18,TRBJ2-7,TGTGCCAGCTCACCACATCCCGGACTAGCGGGGGTCCAGCAGTACTTC,CASSPHPGLAGVQQYF
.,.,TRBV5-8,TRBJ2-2,TGTGCCAGCAGCTTGCTCCTACCGGGGGACACCGGGGAGCTGTTTTTT,CASSLLLPGDTGELFF
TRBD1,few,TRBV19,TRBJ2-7,TGTGCCAGTAGTGCACAGGGGGGATCCTACGAGCAGTACTTC,CASSAQGGSYEQYF
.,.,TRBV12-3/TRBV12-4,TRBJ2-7,TGTGCCAGCAGTTTGGCGGCGGCCTACGAGCAGTACTTC,CASSLAAAYEQYF
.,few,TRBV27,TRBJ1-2,TGTGCCAGCAGTTTGACCTCAGCGCCCTATGGCTACACCTTC,CASSLTSAPYGYTF
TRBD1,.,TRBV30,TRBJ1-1,TGTGCCTGGAGTGTTCCCGGGACAGGGGGCGCGGATGGAGCTTTCTTT,CAWSVPGTGGADGAFF
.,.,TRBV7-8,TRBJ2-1,TGTGCCAGCAGCAAAAGAGGTACCCCGCTTTCCTACAATGAGCAGTTCTTC,CASSKRGTPLSYNEQFF
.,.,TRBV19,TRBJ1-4,TGTGCCAGTAGTATCCCTCACCCGGCAACTAATGAAAAACTGTTTTTT,CASSIPHPATNEKLFF
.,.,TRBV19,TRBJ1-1,TGTGCCACCCGTGACAGATTGAACACTGAAGCTTTCTTT,CATRDRLNTEAFF
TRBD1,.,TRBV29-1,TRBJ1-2,TGCAGCGTTGGCGGGACAGCCGATAACTATGGCTACACCTTC,CSVGGTADNYGYTF
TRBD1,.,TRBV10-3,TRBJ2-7,TGTGCCATCAGCCTGGGACAGGTCGAGCAGTACTTC,CAISLGQVEQYF
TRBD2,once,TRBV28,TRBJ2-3,TGTGCCAGCAGTTTATTCGCTAGCGGTTCAGATACGCAGTATTTT,CASSLFASGSDTQYF
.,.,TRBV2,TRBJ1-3,TGTGCCAGCAGTTTACTTAGAAACACCATATATTTT,CASSLLRNTIYF
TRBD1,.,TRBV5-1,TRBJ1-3,TGCGCCAGCAGCTTAGTTCCCGGGACAGGGGGCTCTGGAAACACCATATATTTT,CASSLVPGTGGSGNTIYF
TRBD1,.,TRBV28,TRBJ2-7,TGTGCCAGCAGCACCCTCCTCCAGACAGGGGGCTTTACCTACGAGCAGTACTTC,CASSTLLQTGGFTYEQYF
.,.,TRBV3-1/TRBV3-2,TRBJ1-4,TGTGCCAGCAGTATCTACGATGAAAAACTGTTTTTT,CASSIYDEKLFF
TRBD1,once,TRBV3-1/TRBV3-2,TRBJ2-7,TGTGCCAGCAGCCAAACCTACAGGGGCGAGCAGTACTTC,CASSQTYRGEQYF
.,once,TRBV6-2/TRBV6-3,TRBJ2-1,TGTGCCAGCACCCCCGAGGGTACGAAGCGCAATGAGCAGTTCTTC,CASTPEGTKRNEQFF
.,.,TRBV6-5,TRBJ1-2,TGTGCCAGCAGTTACGAGGGGGAAGGGTATGGCTACACCTTC,CASSYEGEGYGYTF
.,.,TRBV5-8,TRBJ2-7,TGTGCCAGCAGCCCCCCCTCCCGGGACACCTCTAGGCAGTACTTC,CASSPPSRDTSRQYF
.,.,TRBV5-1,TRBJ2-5,TGCGCCAGCAGCCCTTTATGGGGGCCAGAGACCCAGTACTTC,CASSPLWGPETQYF
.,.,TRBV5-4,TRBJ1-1,TGTGCCAGCAGCTTGGGTCAGGGTGAGAACACTGAAGCTTTCTTT,CASSLGQGENTEAFF
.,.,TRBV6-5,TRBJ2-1,TGTGCCAGCAGACCAACAGGATACAACGAGCAGTTCTTC,CASRPTGYNEQFF
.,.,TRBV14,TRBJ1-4,TGTGCCAGCAGCCAAGGATCTAAGGGGAAACTGTTTTTT,CASSQGSKGKLFF
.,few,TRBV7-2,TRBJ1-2,TGTGCCAGCAGCTTACCGACCCGCAGGGAACTAAGGTTTGGCTACACCTTC,CASSLPTRRELRFGYTF
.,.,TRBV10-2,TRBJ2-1,TGCGCCAGCAGTGAAGTAGCGAGCTCCTACAATGAGCAGTTCTTC,CASSEVASSYNEQFF
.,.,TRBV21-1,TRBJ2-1,TGTGCCAGCAGCAAAGCGCTAGCGGGGGGATACAATGAGCAGTTCTTC,CASSKALAGGYNEQFF
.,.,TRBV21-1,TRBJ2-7,TGTGCCAGCAGCAAATGGGACAGGGGGGTGTACGAGCAGTACTTC,CASSKWDRGVYEQYF
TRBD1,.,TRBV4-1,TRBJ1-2,TGCGCCAGCAGCCAGGCACAACAGGGGAACTATGGCTACACCTTC,CASSQAQQGNYGYTF
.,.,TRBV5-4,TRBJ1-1,TGTGCCAGCAGCTCGGGGGGCCGGCACACTGAAGCTTTCTTT,CASSSGGRHTEAFF
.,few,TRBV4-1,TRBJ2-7,TGCGCCAGCAGCCGCAACGGGTTACGGCACTTC,CASSRNGLRHF
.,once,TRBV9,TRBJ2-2,TGTGCCAGCAGCCCCTCTAGCGTCGGACTTCTCACCGGGGAGCTGTTTTTT,CASSPSSVGLLTGELFF
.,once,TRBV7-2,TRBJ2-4,TGTGCCAGCAGCGTACCTACTCCCCTAGCCAAAAACATTCAGTACTTC,CASSVPTPLAKNIQYF
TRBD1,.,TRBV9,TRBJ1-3,TGTGCCAGCAGCCCTAGGACAGGGTCTGGAAACACCATATATTTT,CASSPRTGSGNTIYF
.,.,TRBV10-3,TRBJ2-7,TGTGCCATCAGCCGGGACTCCACCACCTACGAGCAGTACTTC,CAISRDSTTYEQYF
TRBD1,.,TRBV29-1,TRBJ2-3,TGCAGCGTCAGGGACAGGGAAGGGGATACGCAGTATTTT,CSVRDREGDTQYF
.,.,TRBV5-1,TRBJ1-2,TGCGCCAGCAGCCCCGGACTCTATGGCTACACCTTC,CASSPGLYGYTF
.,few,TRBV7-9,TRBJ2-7,TGTGCCAGCAGCTTGGTCGCTTCGGGGGAGCAGTACTTC,CASSLVASGEQYF
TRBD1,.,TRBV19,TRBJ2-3,TGTGCCATTATGACAGGGGGCGTCACAGATACGCAGTATTTT,CAIMTGGVTDTQYF